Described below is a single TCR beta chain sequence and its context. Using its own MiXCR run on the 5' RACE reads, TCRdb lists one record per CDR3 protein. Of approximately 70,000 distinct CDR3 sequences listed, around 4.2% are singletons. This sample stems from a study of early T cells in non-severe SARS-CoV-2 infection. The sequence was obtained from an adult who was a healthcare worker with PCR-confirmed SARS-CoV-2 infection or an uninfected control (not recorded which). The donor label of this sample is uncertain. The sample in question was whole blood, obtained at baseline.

Here the CDR3 reads CASSTTGDQPQHF. Written as DNA, the CDR3 is TGTGCCAGTAGTACAACAGGGGATCAGCCCCAGCATTTT. This rearrangement joins TRBV19 to TRBJ1-5; 7 bases agree with TRBD1. V lost 4 bases and J lost 5; bases outside the gene matches: 2. The CDR3 contains 13 residues. Germline values: CDR1 LNHDA, CDR2 SQIVND (reference sequence).